Following are 9 T cell receptor beta chains from one sample sequenced in a study of blood T cell repertoires in COVID-19. TCRdb's copy holds only in-frame clones and misses some; the assay was immunoSEQ multiplex PCR. Here the sample spans around 400,000 clones, roughly 90% being singletons. The sequencing sample was made of peripheral blood. Receptors were obtained from a middle-aged man with acute or convalescent COVID-19.

The chain recombines TRBV5-6 with TRBJ1-6; 8 positions agree with TRBD1. Germline CDR1 is SGHDT and CDR2 is YYEEEE. The CDR3 is made up of 15 amino acids. Germline trimming cut 0 bases from V and 9 bases from J; bases unmatched to any gene: 5. The CDR3 spells CASSLVQGAGSPLHF. The CDR3 region has the DNA TGTGCCAGCAGCTTGGTGCAGGGGGCGGGTTCACCCCTCCACTTT.

V gene TRBV5-1 combines with J gene TRBJ2-7; possibly TRBD1 for D (5 bases). V shed 0 bases and J shed 6 bases, with 10 bases lying between them. This CDR3 region has 13 residues. The germline V gene has CDR1 SGHRS and CDR2 YFSETQ. This CDR3 reads CASSLASGSEQYF. CDR3 coding DNA: TGCGCCAGCAGCTTGGCATCAGGGTCCGAGCAGTACTTC.

This clone was recorded once. The chain is built from TRBV27 and TRBJ2-1; 9 bases line up with TRBD2. This CDR3 contains 15 residues. Germline V gene data show CDR1 as MNHEY and CDR2 as SMNVEV (reference sequence). V was pared by 1 base and J by 9 bases, with 7 bases of the junction left unmatched. The CDR3 protein is CASSLYSLAGIEQFF. The CDR3 DNA is TGTGCCAGCAGTTTATACTCCCTAGCGGGGATTGAGCAGTTCTTC.

The chain has TRBV5-1 and TRBJ2-7; possibly TRBD1 for D (5 bases). V dropped 4 bases and J dropped 1 base, with 9 bases sitting between them. The CDR3 totals 13 residues. Germline lookup yields CDR1 SGHRS and CDR2 YFSETQ. The CDR3 DNA reads TGCGCCAGCAGCAGGACAAGTTCCTACGAGCAGTACTTC. It yields the protein CASSRTSSYEQYF.

The rearrangement uses TRBV15 and TRBJ2-7, with D possibly being TRBD2 (7 bases). CDR3 length: 16 residues. V lost 4 bases and J lost 2, with 18 bases in between. Germline V gene sequence: CDR1 LNHNV, CDR2 YYDKDF (reference sequence). The DNA for the CDR3 is TGTGCCACCAGCACCTTGGGAGGGGGTGACCCCTACGAGCAGTACTTC. As protein: CATSTLGGGDPYEQYF.

The chain is built from TRBV10-3 and TRBJ2-7, with 9 nucleotides matching TRBD1. V lost 5 bases, J lost 3 bases, and 11 bases stayed unmatched. Germline CDR1 and CDR2: ENHRY and SYGVKD. The CDR3 has 16 amino acids. The chain's CDR3 is CAISSTGQGLDYEQYF. CDR3 nucleotide sequence: TGTGCCATCAGTTCGACGGGACAGGGATTGGACTACGAGCAGTACTTC.

The rearrangement links TRBV30 to TRBJ2-1, with 7 bases fitting TRBD1. With V trimmed by 3 bases and J by 0 bases, 2 bases remained unmatched. Germline-derived CDR1 and CDR2 are GTSNPN and SVGIG (reference sequence). The CDR3 extends over 14 amino acids. CDR3: CAWRTGSSYNEQFF. The CDR3 DNA follows: TGTGCCTGGAGGACAGGGAGCTCCTACAATGAGCAGTTCTTC.

The chain combines TRBV7-2 with TRBJ1-5; 7 bases align to TRBD1. This CDR3 has 15 residues. The germline CDR1 and CDR2 sequences are SGHTA and FQGNSA. Trimming removed 1 base from V and 8 bases from J; junction bases left unmatched: 8. CDR3 amino acids: CASSLGDRAWEPQHF. Here the CDR3 DNA reads TGTGCCAGCAGCTTAGGTGACAGGGCTTGGGAGCCCCAGCATTTT.

The J gene is TRBJ1-1, the V gene TRBV11-2; D unresolved. The CDR3 is 14 amino acids. The V end was cut by 0 bases, the J end by 6 bases, with 11 bases between. Germline V gene lookup returns CDR1 SGHAT and CDR2 FQNNGV. The CDR3 loop is CASSLDLAIPEAFF. The CDR3, as DNA: TGTGCCAGCAGCTTAGATCTTGCGATCCCTGAAGCTTTCTTT.